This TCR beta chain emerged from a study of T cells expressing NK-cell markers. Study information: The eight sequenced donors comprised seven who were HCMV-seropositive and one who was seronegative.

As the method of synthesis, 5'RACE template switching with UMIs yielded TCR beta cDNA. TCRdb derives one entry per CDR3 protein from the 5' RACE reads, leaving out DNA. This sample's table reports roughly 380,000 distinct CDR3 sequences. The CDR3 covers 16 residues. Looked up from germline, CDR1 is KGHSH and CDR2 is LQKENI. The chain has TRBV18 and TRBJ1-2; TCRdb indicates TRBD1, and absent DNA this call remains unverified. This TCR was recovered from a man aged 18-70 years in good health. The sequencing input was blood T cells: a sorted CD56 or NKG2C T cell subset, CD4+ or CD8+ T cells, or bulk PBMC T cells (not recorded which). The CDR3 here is CASSPFQGSTGYGYTF.